The next 24 T cell receptor beta chains were all read from a single sample in a study of cytomegalovirus exposure and HLA in healthy donors. PCR used 60 Vbeta primers and 13 Jbeta primers. TCRdb's copy holds only in-frame clones and misses some; the assay was immunoSEQ multiplex PCR. The table shows some 130,000 clones, with about four fifths occurring only once. Source material: PBMCs. These receptor sequences come from a human donor in good health.

With regard to this clone: The junction and the germline gene differ at one end; a read error may be behind it. The chain links TRBV7-9 to TRBJ1-5; D remains unclear. There are 12 residues in the CDR3. The germline gives CDR1 SEHNR, CDR2 FQNEAQ (reference sequence). CDR3: CSSGQGNQPQHF. In DNA, the CDR3 is TGTTCCAGCGGCCAGGGCAATCAGCCCCAGCATTTT.

The chain carries TRBV9 and TRBJ2-7; TRBD1 matches at 9 bases. The V gene's germline CDR1 is SGDLS and CDR2 YYNGEE. J lost 7 bases, V lost 0 bases, and 14 bases had no gene match. This CDR3 has 17 residues. The CDR3 loop is CASSVEFSGQGLREQYF. CDR3 in DNA: TGTGCCAGCAGCGTAGAATTTTCGGGACAGGGTTTGAGAGAGCAGTACTTC.

The rearrangement joins TRBV27 to TRBJ1-2; possibly TRBD1 for D (6 bases). Germline loops: CDR1 MNHEY, CDR2 SMNVEV (reference sequence). The CDR3 is made up of 12 amino acids. V was shortened by 6 bases and J by 8 bases, with 13 bases between the two germline ends. The CDR3 loop reads CASSDRKGGYTF. Here the CDR3 DNA reads TGTGCCAGCAGCGACAGGAAGGGGGGCTACACCTTC.

The J gene is TRBJ1-6, the V gene TRBV2; D perhaps matches TRBD1 (6 bases). Germline V gene data show CDR1 as SNHLY and CDR2 as FYNNEI. Deletions cut 0 bases from V and 5 bases from J, with 17 bases between. The CDR3 is made up of 18 amino acids. CDR3 sequence (DNA): TGTGCCAGCAGTGAAGCGCTTCCGGGGGGCGCCGATAATTCACCCCTCCACTTT. Its translation is CASSEALPGGADNSPLHF.

The chain recombines TRBV21-1 with TRBJ2-3; whether TRBD1, the table's D call, matches the DNA was not checked. TRBV21-1 is shown as a pseudogene. The CDR3 runs 15 residues. The CDR3 sequence: CANPGTGKEADTQYF. DNA for the CDR3: TGTGCCAACCCTGGGACAGGGAAGGAAGCAGATACGCAGTATTTT.

The rearrangement links TRBV5-1 to TRBJ1-2; 7 bases line up with TRBD1. The CDR3 covers 16 residues. Germline assignment: CDR1 SGHRS and CDR2 YFSETQ. V was clipped by 2 bases and J by 7 bases; unmatched bases: 14. The CDR3 reads CASSLGGAREMSGYTF. The CDR3 DNA reads TGCGCCAGCAGCTTAGGGGGCGCGAGGGAGATGAGTGGCTACACCTTC. Full variable domain (outside the CDR3, taken from reference TRBV5-1 and TRBJ1-2): KAGVTQTPRYLIKTRGQQVTLSCSPISGHRSVSWYQQTPGQGLQFLFEYFSETQRNKGNFPGRFSGRQFSNSRSEMNVSTLELGDSALYLCASSLGGAREMSGYTFGSGTRLTVV.

This clone is a singleton in its sample. DNA for the CDR3: TGTGCCAGTAGTATTCGACGGGATGGCTACACCTTC. Translated: CASSIRRDGYTF. This chain connects TRBV19 to TRBJ1-2; D unresolved. This CDR3 is built from 12 residues. Between the trimmed V and J ends, which lost 3 bases and 6 bases, there was a span of 8 bases. Germline values: CDR1 LNHDA, CDR2 SQIVND (reference sequence).

The V call is TRBV7-2, the J call TRBJ1-5; the D gene is possibly TRBD1 (6 bases). The CDR3 sequence is 15 residues long. V lost 0 bases and J 5 bases, leaving 11 bases between the germline ends. Germline assignment: CDR1 SGHTA and CDR2 FQGNSA. The CDR3 sequence: CASSLAQGRHQPQHF. Written as DNA, the CDR3 is TGTGCCAGCAGCTTAGCACAGGGTCGGCATCAGCCCCAGCATTTT. The full variable domain, rest sourced from reference TRBV7-2 and TRBJ1-5, is GAGVSQSPSNKVTEKGKDVELRCDPISGHTALYWYRQSLGQGLEFLIYFQGNSAPDKSGLPSDRFSAERTGGSVSTLTIQRTQQEDSAVYLCASSLAQGRHQPQHFGDGTRLSIL.

This clone was recorded a few times. The chain carries TRBV7-9 and TRBJ2-7; D gene ambiguous. V lost 5 bases to trimming and J lost 2 bases, with 7 bases between them. Germline CDR1 SEHNR, CDR2 FQNEAQ (reference sequence). The CDR3 is 12 residues long. The CDR3 nucleotides are TGTGCCAGCAGCCTCTCTGCCTACGAGCAGTACTTC. Its protein product is CASSLSAYEQYF.

The chain is built from TRBV28 and TRBJ2-2, with 7 bases that match TRBD1. Trimming took 5 bases from V and 9 from J; bases not matched to a gene: 6. This CDR3 region has 13 residues. CDR1 MDHEN and CDR2 SYDVKM come from the germline V gene. The CDR3 region has the DNA TGTGCCAGCAGTCCAGACAGGGCCAGGGAGCTGTTTTTT. Protein product: CASSPDRARELFF.

This clone has a single count. The chain combines TRBV6-5 with TRBJ2-1, with D possibly TRBD2 on 6 matching bases. The CDR3 is 14 residues long. Trimming removed 5 bases at V and 9 bases at J, with 17 bases between. From germline, CDR1 is MNHEY and CDR2 SVGAGI. CDR3 residues: CASSPLGGRSEQFF. The DNA of the CDR3 is TGTGCCAGCAGTCCGCTCGGGGGACGGAGTGAGCAGTTCTTC.

In its sample, this clone was seen a few times. The chain recombines TRBV7-6 with TRBJ2-1, with a weak D call TRBD2 (7 bases). CDR1 is SGHVS, CDR2 FNYEAQ, per germline. The CDR3 is made up of 13 amino acids. V gave up 3 bases and J gave up 9 bases, with 12 bases separating them. CDR3 bases: TGTGCCAGCAGCTTCGGGGGGCCTGGTGAGCAGTTCTTC. Encoded protein: CASSFGGPGEQFF.

V usage is TRBV2 and J usage is TRBJ2-7; tentative D call: TRBD1 (6 bases). The germline gives CDR1 SNHLY, CDR2 FYNNEI. The ends were cut back, 8 bases at V and 3 bases at J, with 17 bases in the middle. This CDR3 has 14 amino acids. This CDR3 is CASPPPGADYEQYF. CDR3 sequence (DNA): TGTGCCAGCCCCCCCCCAGGGGCTGACTACGAGCAGTACTTC.

CDR3 in DNA: TGCAGCGCCAGGACTTCCCAAGAGACCCAGTACTTC. As protein: CSARTSQETQYF. The V call is TRBV29-1, the J call TRBJ2-5, with D perhaps TRBD2 (5 bases). The CDR3 runs to 12 residues. Trimming shortened V by 7 bases and J by 1 base, and 10 bases separated the two germline ends. Germline CDR1 reads SQVTM; CDR2 reads ANQGSEA.

This CDR3 is CASSTRQGLTDTQYF. The CDR3 DNA reads as TGTGCCAGCAGCACTCGACAGGGGCTCACAGATACGCAGTATTTT. This rearrangement joins TRBV5-6 to TRBJ2-3, with TRBD1 matching over 8 bases. This CDR3 contains 15 residues. V shed 4 bases and J 2 bases; nucleotides not matched to a gene: 6. Germline V gene data show CDR1 as SGHDT and CDR2 as YYEEEE.

The chain is built from TRBV4-1 and TRBJ2-3, with a weak D call TRBD2 (6 bases). CDR3 length: 15 amino acids. V gave up 4 bases and J gave up 3 bases, with 14 bases separating them. In germline, CDR1 is MGHRA, CDR2 YSYEKL. CDR3 sequence reads: CASSPEEGRTDTQYF. The CDR3 DNA sequence: TGCGCCAGCAGCCCGGAGGAGGGGAGAACAGATACGCAGTATTTT.

The gene calls are TRBV5-1 and TRBJ2-1, with 9 bases aligning to TRBD1. V gave up 4 bases and J gave up 7 bases; unmatched junction bases: 6. Germline CDR1 reads SGHRS; CDR2 reads YFSETQ. The CDR3 has 14 amino acids. CDR3 sequence (DNA): TGCGCCAGCAGCCCCGGGACAGGGTGGAATGAGCAGTTCTTC. It codes for CASSPGTGWNEQFF.

The chain combines TRBV19 with TRBJ2-1; 8 bases agree with TRBD2. CDR1 is LNHDA, CDR2 SQIVND, per germline (reference sequence). With 7 bases clipped from V and 4 bases from J, the junction kept 12 bases outside the gene matches. This CDR3 contains 16 residues. The CDR3 bases are TGTGCCAGTACTACGGGGGGTAGCGGGACTTACAATGAGCAGTTCTTC. Its protein product is CASTTGGSGTYNEQFF.

The table lists this clone with a count of one. The chain employs TRBV18 and TRBJ1-1; TRBD1 might be the D (6 bases). Trimming stripped 6 bases from V and 2 bases from J, with 13 bases between. Germline lookup yields CDR1 KGHSH and CDR2 LQKENI. This CDR3 comprises 14 residues. CDR3 nucleotides: TGTGCCAGCTCGCCAGGGGCCGGTAACACTGAAGCTTTCTTT. It specifies CASSPGAGNTEAFF.

This clone came up a few times. J is TRBJ1-6 and V is TRBV5-1; D is undetermined. Germline CDR1 is SGHRS and CDR2 is YFSETQ. The CDR3 consists of 18 residues. V gave up 1 base and J gave up 0 bases, with 14 bases separating them. The DNA for the CDR3 is TGCGCCAGCAGCTTGTGGAGCGCGAGGAGCTCCTATAATTCACCCCTCCACTTT. This translates into CASSLWSARSSYNSPLHF.

The chain couples TRBV27 to TRBJ1-6, with TRBD1 identical over 9 bases. Germline CDR1 and CDR2: MNHEY and SMNVEV (reference sequence). The ends lost 10 bases at V and 7 bases at J; junction bases unmatched: 8. The CDR3 runs 14 residues. In nucleotides, the CDR3 is TGTGCCACACGACAGGGGGTAGAGAATTCACCCCTCCACTTT. Translating it yields CATRQGVENSPLHF.

The chain joins TRBV28 to TRBJ2-2; TRBD2 aligns across 8 bases. With V trimmed by 3 bases and J by 5 bases, 2 bases remained unmatched. Germline CDR1 MDHEN, CDR2 SYDVKM. The CDR3 totals 14 residues. The CDR3 loop is CASSFTSGTGELFF. The CDR3 region has the DNA TGTGCCAGCAGTTTCACTAGCGGAACCGGGGAGCTGTTTTTT.

The V call is TRBV6-5, the J call TRBJ1-5, with D maybe TRBD1 (5 bases). V lost 6 bases, J lost 5 bases, and 14 bases lay in between. In germline, CDR1 is MNHEY, CDR2 SVGAGI. CDR3 length equals 14 residues. The CDR3 region is CASRRGWGDQPQHF. The CDR3 DNA sequence: TGTGCCAGCAGAAGAGGCTGGGGGGATCAGCCCCAGCATTTT.

This chain connects TRBV27 to TRBJ1-2; TRBD1 is a possible D gene (5 bases). Germline CDR1 MNHEY, CDR2 SMNVEV (reference sequence). There are 16 residues in the CDR3. Trimming removed 2 bases from V and 4 bases from J, with 17 bases in between. In DNA form, the CDR3 reads TGTGCCAGCAGTTTAAGGGTGGGGGGGGTCCCCTATGGCTACACCTTC. This sequence encodes CASSLRVGGVPYGYTF.